What follows are 20 T cell receptor beta chains derived from one specimen sequenced in a study of cytomegalovirus exposure and HLA in healthy donors. The primer mix had 60 Vbeta and 13 Jbeta primers. The repertoire was sequenced with immunoSEQ multiplex PCR; TCRdb's copy has only in-frame clones and lacks some. Of some 67,000 clones in the sample, approximately 78% are singletons; the top ten hold around 8.9%. The sample taken for sequencing was PBMCs. Source of these receptors: a man aged 35-49 years in good health and CMV-seronegative.

In its sample, this clone is medium-sized. This chain connects TRBV5-1 to TRBJ1-5; a weak D match, TRBD1 (6 bases). The CDR3 has 16 residues. The germline V gene has CDR1 SGHRS and CDR2 YFSETQ. Trimming pared 5 bases from V and 5 bases from J, leaving 20 bases between. CDR3 sequence reads: CASREGSQGGDQPQHF. DNA of the CDR3: TGCGCCAGCAGGGAGGGCAGCCAAGGGGGGGATCAGCCCCAGCATTTT.

The V gene is TRBV5-4, the J gene TRBJ2-7, with TRBD2 as a possible D gene (5 bases). Trimming cost V 0 bases and J 7 bases, with 11 bases left between them. Germline CDR1 reads SGHNT; CDR2 reads YYREEE (reference sequence). This CDR3 is 13 amino acids long. The CDR3 nucleotides are TGTGCCAGCAGCTTGGAACCGGGGTCTGAGCAGTACTTC. Residues: CASSLEPGSEQYF.

This rearrangement joins TRBV5-1 to TRBJ2-1, with D possibly TRBD2 on 5 matching bases. Germline CDR1 SGHRS, CDR2 YFSETQ. The CDR3 is 15 amino acids. Trimming pared 4 bases from V and 8 bases from J, leaving 19 bases between. Written as DNA, the CDR3 is TGCGCCAGCAGCCCAAGGGTCCCCGGGGAACATGAGCAGTTCTTC. Translation: CASSPRVPGEHEQFF.

This clone has only one observation. J is TRBJ1-2 and V is TRBV9, with D possibly matching TRBD1 (6 bases). CDR1 SGDLS and CDR2 YYNGEE come from the germline V gene. There are 15 residues in the CDR3. Trimming took 0 bases from V and 6 from J, leaving 15 bases between them. The CDR3 protein is CASSVATGLGDGYTF. CDR3 nucleotide sequence: TGTGCCAGCAGCGTAGCAACAGGGTTAGGCGATGGCTACACCTTC. The whole variable domain, remainder taken from reference TRBV9 and TRBJ1-2, is DSGVTQTPKHLITATGQRVTLRCSPRSGDLSVYWYQQSLDQGLQFLIQYYNGEERAKGNILERFSAQQFPDLHSELNLSSLELGDSALYFCASSVATGLGDGYTFGSGTRLTVV.

This chain joins TRBV19 and TRBJ1-2, with D perhaps matching TRBD1 (6 bases). The germline gives CDR1 LNHDA, CDR2 SQIVND (reference sequence). Trimming took 5 bases from V and 7 from J, leaving 14 bases between them. The CDR3 has 13 amino acids. The CDR3 loop is CASSLRQDSGYTF. In nucleotides, the CDR3 is TGTGCCAGTAGTCTCCGACAGGACAGTGGCTACACCTTC. Together with reference TRBV19 and TRBJ1-2, the CDR3 gives the full variable domain: DGGITQSPKYLFRKEGQNVTLSCEQNLNHDAMYWYRQDPGQGLRLIYYSQIVNDFQKGDIAEGYSVSREKKESFPLTVTSAQKNPTAFYLCASSLRQDSGYTFGSGTRLTVV.

The chain employs TRBV13 and TRBJ2-1; 9 nucleotides align to TRBD2. The junction had 2 bases not matched to a gene; V was cut back by 0 bases and J by 2 bases. The CDR3 runs 16 residues. The germline V gene has CDR1 PRHDT and CDR2 FYEKMQ (reference sequence). CDR3 coding DNA: TGTGCCAGCAGCTTAGGAGCGGGGGGAACCTACAATGAGCAGTTCTTC. Its protein is CASSLGAGGTYNEQFF.

The V call is TRBV4-2, the J call TRBJ2-1; 8 positions agree with TRBD2. Germline V gene lookup returns CDR1 LGHNA and CDR2 YNFKEQ. With V trimmed by 0 bases and J by 7 bases, 11 bases remained unmatched. This CDR3 spans 17 amino acids. The CDR3 DNA is TGTGCCAGCAGCCAAGATGTCTCGCCGGGCGGGAGGAATGAGCAGTTCTTC. Residues: CASSQDVSPGGRNEQFF.

In nucleotides, the CDR3 is TGTGCCAGCAGTTACAGCGGGGGAACAGATACGCAGTATTTT. Its translation is CASSYSGGTDTQYF. The genes are TRBV28 and TRBJ2-3; 8 bases align to TRBD2. The V gene's germline CDR1 is MDHEN and CDR2 SYDVKM. The trim removed 4 bases at V and 3 bases at J, leaving 3 bases unmatched. The CDR3 length is 14 residues.

The chain links TRBV19 to TRBJ2-4, with 7 bases lining up with TRBD1. Germline CDR1 and CDR2: LNHDA and SQIVND (reference sequence). V shed 3 bases and J 0 bases; nucleotides not matched to a gene: 14. The CDR3 is made up of 19 amino acids. The CDR3: CASSIVGTDVLVAKNIQYF. The CDR3, as DNA: TGTGCCAGTAGTATCGTGGGGACAGACGTCCTGGTAGCCAAAAACATTCAGTACTTC. Variable domain in full (rest from reference TRBV19 and TRBJ2-4): DGGITQSPKYLFRKEGQNVTLSCEQNLNHDAMYWYRQDPGQGLRLIYYSQIVNDFQKGDIAEGYSVSREKKESFPLTVTSAQKNPTAFYLCASSIVGTDVLVAKNIQYFGAGTRLSVL.

The CDR3 is CASRVTGRQYF. In DNA form, the CDR3 reads TGTGCCAGCAGGGTGACAGGGAGGCAGTACTTC. V is TRBV28 and J is TRBJ2-7; 7 bases agree with TRBD1. In germline, CDR1 is MDHEN, CDR2 SYDVKM. The CDR3 length is 11 residues. V was clipped by 6 bases and J by 9 bases; unmatched bases: 5.

The V and J genes are TRBV7-2 and TRBJ2-7, with D maybe TRBD2 (6 bases). Trimming left V 1 base short and J 0 bases short, with 10 bases between. Germline V lookup: CDR1 SGHTA, CDR2 FQGNSA. The CDR3 is made up of 15 amino acids. CDR3 amino acids: CASSLGAGSSYEQYF. CDR3 DNA: TGTGCCAGCAGCTTAGGGGCGGGGAGCTCCTACGAGCAGTACTTC.

V is TRBV5-1 and J is TRBJ2-2, with a weak D call TRBD1 (6 bases). This CDR3 has 14 residues. Germline V gene data show CDR1 as SGHRS and CDR2 as YFSETQ. Trimming took off 4 bases at V and 7 bases at J, with 14 bases between the two ends. CDR3 in amino acids: CASSPTGVGGELFF. DNA of the CDR3: TGCGCCAGCAGCCCGACAGGAGTCGGCGGGGAGCTGTTTTTT.

The genes are TRBV4-1 and TRBJ2-1; TRBD1 agrees at 7 bases. Germline CDR1 and CDR2: MGHRA and YSYEKL. The trim removed 10 bases at V and 6 bases at J, leaving 12 bases unmatched. The CDR3 runs 14 residues. CDR3 DNA: TGCGCCACCGGTACGCGGCAGGGGGTCAATGAGCAGTTCTTC. This codes for CATGTRQGVNEQFF.

The V and J genes are TRBV5-6 and TRBJ2-3; 9 bases line up with TRBD2. The CDR3 runs to 15 residues. Per the germline V gene, CDR1 is SGHDT and CDR2 is YYEEEE. J was trimmed by 0 bases and V by 2 bases; bases with no gene match: 1. The CDR3 sequence is CASSLAGGSTDTQYF. The CDR3 DNA reads TGTGCCAGCAGCTTAGCGGGAGGCAGCACAGATACGCAGTATTTT.

This chain links TRBV18 with TRBJ2-1; tentative D call: TRBD1 (6 bases). This CDR3 has 16 amino acids. V gave up 1 base and J gave up 5 bases, with 15 bases separating them. Germline assignment: CDR1 KGHSH and CDR2 LQKENI. CDR3 nucleotides: TGTGCCAGCTCACCACGGCAGGGGCAGCCCGACAATGAGCAGTTCTTC. It yields the protein CASSPRQGQPDNEQFF.

The chain combines TRBV28 with TRBJ2-5, with 8 bases lining up with TRBD1. Losses at the gene ends were 6 bases for V and 1 base for J; bases not matched to a gene: 4. This CDR3 region has 14 residues. The germline gives CDR1 MDHEN, CDR2 SYDVKM. CDR3 region: CASSWDRRQETQYF. DNA of the CDR3: TGTGCCAGCAGCTGGGACAGGCGCCAAGAGACCCAGTACTTC. The whole variable domain, remainder taken from reference TRBV28 and TRBJ2-5, is DVKVTQSSRYLVKRTGEKVFLECVQDMDHENMFWYRQDPGLGLRLIYFSYDVKMKEKGDIPEGYSVSREKKERFSLILESASTNQTSMYLCASSWDRRQETQYFGPGTRLLVL.

This chain uses TRBV7-8 with TRBJ2-2, with 14 bases that match TRBD2. The CDR3 contains 17 residues. In germline, CDR1 is SGHVS, CDR2 FQNEAQ. J gave up 0 bases and V 5 bases, and 2 bases lay outside the gene matches. CDR3 residues: CASSAGLAGANTGELFF. The CDR3 DNA is TGTGCCAGCAGCGCGGGACTAGCGGGAGCGAACACCGGGGAGCTGTTTTTT.

The chain is built from TRBV7-3 and TRBJ1-4; D gene unclear. This CDR3 region has 18 residues. Trimming removed 10 bases at V and 0 bases at J, with 24 bases between. Germline V CDR1 and CDR2: SGHTA, FQGTGA. The CDR3 nucleotides are TGTGCCACCGACGAATCGCCTCAGGTTACGGCAACTAATGAAAAACTGTTTTTT. This sequence encodes CATDESPQVTATNEKLFF.

Notes on this clone: The same CDR3 also results from other DNA sequences found in this sample. V is TRBV27 and J is TRBJ2-7; 8 nucleotides match TRBD1. Germline-derived CDR1 and CDR2 are MNHEY and SMNVEV (reference sequence). The CDR3 sequence is 15 residues long. J lost 3 bases, V lost 2 bases, and 6 bases had no gene match. This CDR3 is CASSLRDRGLYEQYF. Here the CDR3 DNA reads TGTGCCAGCAGTTTACGCGACAGGGGCCTCTACGAGCAGTACTTC.

To note about this clone: The same CDR3 is also encoded by other DNA sequences in this sample. V gene TRBV9 combines with J gene TRBJ2-7, with TRBD2 matching 10 bases. Unmatched junction bases numbered 3, after V lost 0 bases and J lost 3 bases. CDR1 SGDLS and CDR2 YYNGEE come from the germline V gene. This CDR3 is built from 15 residues. CDR3 sequence reads: CASSVGLAGVYEQYF. The CDR3 DNA is TGTGCCAGCAGCGTAGGGCTAGCGGGAGTCTACGAGCAGTACTTC. The full variable domain, completed using reference TRBV9 and TRBJ2-7, is DSGVTQTPKHLITATGQRVTLRCSPRSGDLSVYWYQQSLDQGLQFLIQYYNGEERAKGNILERFSAQQFPDLHSELNLSSLELGDSALYFCASSVGLAGVYEQYFGPGTRLTVT.